The rows below give T cell receptor beta chains drawn from one sample of a study of shared clonotypes between healthy human individuals. The method was immunoSEQ multiplex PCR; TCRdb's version includes in-frame clones alone and lacks a portion of them. The table has 1.6 million or so clones, 96% seen once. Sequencing was done on a sample of naive CD4+ T cells sorted from blood. Every receptor here comes from a man aged 30-40 years in good health. CDR3s include the opening cysteine and the closing phenylalanine or tryptophan.

V gene	J gene	CDR3 protein
TRBV14	TRBJ2-7	CASSQVNRDYEQYF
TRBV7-2	TRBJ2-1	CASRPPLWNEQFF
TRBV7-2	TRBJ2-3	CASSQLQRGRDTQYF
TRBV5-6	TRBJ2-1	CASSLVAGPSYNEQFF
TRBV6-1	TRBJ2-3	CASSPTVQSSQYF
TRBV5-1	TRBJ2-2	CASSFGFGVVTGELFF
TRBV2	TRBJ2-3	CASRQDTDTQYF
TRBV15	TRBJ2-1	CATSDEQFF
TRBV28	TRBJ2-7	CASSPTGFSSYEQYF
TRBV6-1	TRBJ2-7	CASSATGISYEQYF
TRBV10-3	TRBJ2-2	CAISGVAESIGELFF
TRBV7-2	TRBJ2-7	CASSFARGEQYF
TRBV5-1	TRBJ2-7	CASSLARGGRSAEQYF
TRBV4-1	TRBJ2-2	CASRRPYTGELFF
TRBV29-1	TRBJ2-7	CSATRGGLYEQYF